The next 9 T cell receptor beta chains were all read from a single sample in a study of blood T cells in healthy people across ages. It was with a sample-barcoded 5' primer and a J-beta primer mix that a second PCR of roughly 7 to 12 cycles was run. TCRdb ran MiXCR on the 5' RACE reads and lists one entry per CDR3 protein. The table includes about 650,000 distinct CDR3 sequences, 40% to 65% detected once. Sequenced: blood. These TCRs come from a woman older than 75 in good health.

The chain has TRBV6-2 or TRBV6-3 and TRBJ2-3, with 7 bases fitting TRBD1. Trimming took 2 bases from V and 5 from J; bases not matched to a gene: 7. There are 15 residues in the CDR3. CDR1 MNHEY and CDR2 SVGEGT come from the germline V gene. CDR3 protein: CASSYPIRQGDTQYF. CDR3 coding DNA: TGTGCCAGCAGTTACCCTATTCGACAGGGAGATACGCAGTATTTT.

This clonotype was detected a few times. The rearrangement uses TRBV24-1 and TRBJ2-1, with TRBD2 matching over 9 bases. There are 17 residues in the CDR3. The junction had 17 bases not matched to a gene; V was cut back by 6 bases and J by 9 bases. Germline V CDR1 and CDR2: KGHDR, SFDVKD. CDR3 in DNA: TGTGCCACCAGTCCTAGCTCTTTCGGCGGGAGGGCCTTTGAGCAGTTCTTC. This translates into CATSPSSFGGRAFEQFF.

This clonotype appeared a single time. The chain carries TRBV7-2 and TRBJ2-4, with D possibly called TRBD1 or TRBD2 (5 bases each). The germline V gene has CDR1 SGHTA and CDR2 FQGNSA. The V end was cut by 5 bases, the J end by 2 bases, with 13 bases between. The CDR3 spans 15 residues. The CDR3 nucleotides read TGTGCCAGCAGCGCTGCCGGGACCACCAAAAACATTCAGTACTTC. It translates to CASSAAGTTKNIQYF. Looking up the rest from reference TRBV7-2 and TRBJ2-4 gives the full variable domain: GAGVSQSPSNKVTEKGKDVELRCDPISGHTALYWYRQSLGQGLEFLIYFQGNSAPDKSGLPSDRFSAERTGGSVSTLTIQRTQQEDSAVYLCASSAAGTTKNIQYFGAGTRLSVL.

Notes on this clonotype: Possible read error: a much larger clone is one base away. V and J are TRBV28 and TRBJ2-5; no firm D call. The CDR3 is 13 amino acids. CDR1 and CDR2 (germline): MDHEN, SYDVKM. Trimming took off 2 bases at V and 11 bases at J, with 15 bases between the two ends. The CDR3 DNA sequence: TGTGCCAGCAGTTTACCTACCGGCTGCGATCAGTACTTC. It codes for CASSLPTGCDQYF.

This clonotype was seen only once. This chain links TRBV3-1 with TRBJ2-5; D may be TRBD2 (5 bases). Trimming took off 6 bases at V and 1 base at J, with 6 bases between the two ends. The CDR3 loop spans 12 amino acids. CDR1 and CDR2 (germline): LGHDT, YNNKEL (reference sequence). The chain's CDR3 is CASRDFQETQYF. In nucleotides, the CDR3 is TGTGCCAGCAGGGACTTCCAAGAGACCCAGTACTTC.

This rearrangement joins TRBV12-3 or TRBV12-4 to TRBJ2-3; 8 bases map to TRBD2. The CDR3 covers 15 residues. V gave up 7 bases and J gave up 7 bases; unmatched junction bases: 13. The CDR3 loop is CASTLELAEIHTQYF. DNA for the CDR3: TGTGCCAGCACCTTGGAACTAGCGGAAATTCATACGCAGTATTTT.

There are many counts of this clonotype. The V and J genes are TRBV29-1 and TRBJ2-3, with D possibly matching TRBD1 (6 bases). Germline loops: CDR1 SQVTM, CDR2 ANQGSEA. V was cut by 1 base and J by 0 bases, with 14 bases left in between. The CDR3 runs to 16 residues. The CDR3 loop is CSVEGGHKTSTDTQYF. The CDR3 DNA follows: TGCAGCGTTGAAGGGGGACACAAGACTAGCACAGATACGCAGTATTTT.

V gene TRBV2 combines with J gene TRBJ1-4; tentative D call: TRBD1 (5 bases). CDR3 length equals 18 residues. The V and J ends lost 0 bases and 8 bases respectively, with 22 bases between them. Germline V gene lookup returns CDR1 SNHLY and CDR2 FYNNEI. The CDR3 sequence is CASSEAGPGQGRGEKLFF. The CDR3 region has the DNA TGTGCCAGCAGTGAAGCCGGACCCGGACAAGGGCGAGGGGAAAAACTGTTTTTT.

In this sample, this clonotype turned up many times. The chain combines TRBV29-1 with TRBJ1-2, with no clear D. The length of the CDR3 is 13 residues. CDR1 and CDR2 (germline): SQVTM, ANQGSEA. The V end lost 0 bases, the J end lost 5 bases, and 10 bases lay between the germline ends. CDR3 protein: CSVEEGRRYGYTF. The DNA of the CDR3 is TGCAGCGTTGAAGAAGGCCGACGTTATGGCTACACCTTC.